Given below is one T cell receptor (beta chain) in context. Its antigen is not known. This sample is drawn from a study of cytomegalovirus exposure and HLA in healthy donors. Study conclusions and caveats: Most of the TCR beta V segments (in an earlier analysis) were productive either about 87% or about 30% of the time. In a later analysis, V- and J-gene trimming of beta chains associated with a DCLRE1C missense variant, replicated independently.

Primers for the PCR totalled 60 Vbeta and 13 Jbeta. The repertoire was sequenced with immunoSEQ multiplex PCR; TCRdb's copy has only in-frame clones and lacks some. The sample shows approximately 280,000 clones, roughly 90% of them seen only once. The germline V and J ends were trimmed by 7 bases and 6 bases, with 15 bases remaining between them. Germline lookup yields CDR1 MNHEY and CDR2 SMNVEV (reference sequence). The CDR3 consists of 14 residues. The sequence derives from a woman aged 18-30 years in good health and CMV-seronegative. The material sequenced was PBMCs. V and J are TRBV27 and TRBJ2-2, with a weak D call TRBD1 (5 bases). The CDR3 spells CASNPGQRSGELFF. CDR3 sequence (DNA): TGTGCCAGCAACCCAGGGCAACGATCCGGGGAGCTGTTTTTT.